This TCR beta chain was identified in a study of CD8 T cell repertoires and HIV-1 epitope variants. As for the study in general: T cells were stimulated with Twenty-five Gag and Nef peptides separately.

V gave up 10 bases and J gave up 1 base, with 19 bases separating them. This CDR3 contains 15 residues. Per germline, CDR1 LNHDA and CDR2 SQIVND (reference sequence). Method: immunoSEQ multiplex PCR; TCRdb's copy keeps in-frame clones and lacks some. This table has under 100,000 clones, roughly four fifths appearing once. The sequenced sample consisted of uncultured baseline CD8+ T cells from peripheral blood mononuclear cells (PBMCs). This clonotype originated in a male donor with HIV. The V gene is TRBV19, the J gene TRBJ1-1; D possibly corresponds to TRBD1 (5 bases). The CDR3 nucleotides read TGTGCCACCAACCCGGGGGTGGATTGGAACACTGAAGCTTTCTTT. Translating it yields CATNPGVDWNTEAFF. The entire variable domain, with the rest obtained from reference TRBV19 and TRBJ1-1, is as follows: DGGITQSPKYLFRKEGQNVTLSCEQNLNHDAMYWYRQDPGQGLRLIYYSQIVNDFQKGDIAEGYSVSREKKESFPLTVTSAQKNPTAFYLCATNPGVDWNTEAFFGQGTRLTVV.